Each of the 9 T cell receptor beta chains below was sequenced from the same sample in a study of neoadjuvant nivolumab and ipilimumab in lung cancer. Here immunoSEQ multiplex PCR was the method, and the copy in TCRdb shows in-frame clones only, minus some. This table has 10,000 to 15,000 clones, approximately 96% appearing once. This specimen was peripheral blood, taken after neoadjuvant nivolumab, alone or with ipilimumab, at or shortly before surgery. These receptors originate from an adult with non-small cell lung cancer.

The V call is TRBV14, the J call TRBJ2-3; 8 bases fit TRBD1. This CDR3 region has 16 residues. Looked up from germline, CDR1 is SGHDN and CDR2 is FVKESK. V was pared by 1 base and J by 1 base, with 4 bases of the junction left unmatched. CDR3 in DNA: TGTGCCAGCAGCCAAGCAGGGGGCGGGGGCACAGATACGCAGTATTTT. It codes for CASSQAGGGGTDTQYF.

V is TRBV4-3 and J is TRBJ2-1, with 7 bases identical to TRBD2. J gave up 8 bases and V 0 bases, and 7 bases lay outside the gene matches. Germline values: CDR1 LGHNA, CDR2 YSLEER. This CDR3 spans 15 amino acids. The chain's CDR3 is CASSQDYGRAHEQFF. Written as DNA, the CDR3 is TGCGCCAGCAGCCAAGATTATGGGAGGGCCCATGAGCAGTTCTTC.

The CDR3 region has the DNA TGTGCCAGCACCCCCGGACGGAACACCGGGGAGCTGTTTTTT. It is translated as CASTPGRNTGELFF. V and J are TRBV7-8 and TRBJ2-2, with no clear D. The CDR3 is 14 amino acids. CDR1 and CDR2 from the germline V gene are SGHVS and FQNEAQ. Trimming left V 7 bases short and J 1 base short, with 10 bases between.

The CDR3: CASSVGRGHEQYF. In nucleotides, the CDR3 is TGTGCCAGCAGCGTAGGCAGGGGACACGAGCAGTACTTC. The chain links TRBV9 to TRBJ2-7, with D possibly TRBD1 on 6 matching bases. V lost 0 bases and J 5 bases, leaving 9 bases between the germline ends. CDR1 SGDLS and CDR2 YYNGEE come from the germline V gene. This CDR3 region has 13 residues.

The chain has TRBV7-8 and TRBJ2-5, with D possibly being TRBD2 (6 bases). Trimming stripped 2 bases from V and 5 bases from J, with 12 bases between. Germline CDR1 is SGHVS and CDR2 is FQNEAQ. The CDR3 sequence is 14 residues long. The CDR3 protein is CASSLTPGVETQYF. The CDR3 DNA is TGTGCCAGCAGCTTAACCCCGGGAGTGGAGACCCAGTACTTC.

V and J are TRBV30 and TRBJ2-7; 7 bases align to TRBD2. This CDR3 comprises 11 residues. Germline V lookup: CDR1 GTSNPN, CDR2 SVGIG (reference sequence). V dropped 4 bases and J dropped 6; count of bases not matched to a gene: 3. The DNA of the CDR3 is TGTGCCTGGACCCAGCGGGGCGAGCAGTACTTC. Its protein product is CAWTQRGEQYF.

The chain combines TRBV2 with TRBJ2-7; D is unclear. Trimming left V 8 bases short and J 6 bases short, with 8 bases between. Germline values: CDR1 SNHLY, CDR2 FYNNEI. This CDR3 region has 10 residues. Here the CDR3 DNA reads TGTGCCAGCTCAGGCGTCGAGCAGTACTTC. Translation: CASSGVEQYF.

J is TRBJ1-1 and V is TRBV2; weak D call: TRBD1 (5 bases). The CDR3 extends over 14 amino acids. V lost 3 bases and J lost 3, with 11 bases in between. The germline CDR1 and CDR2 sequences are SNHLY and FYNNEI. DNA for the CDR3: TGTGCCAGCAGTGACCGGGGGGAGGACACTGAAGCTTTCTTT. It codes for CASSDRGEDTEAFF.

This clone was seen once. The CDR3 is CASSLGVVAQNTGELFF. The CDR3 DNA is TGCGCCAGCAGCTTGGGGGTGGTAGCGCAGAACACCGGGGAGCTGTTTTTT. The rearrangement links TRBV5-1 to TRBJ2-2, with a tentative D call TRBD2 (5 bases). The CDR3 loop spans 17 amino acids. Germline V gives CDR1 SGHRS, CDR2 YFSETQ. V lost 0 bases to trimming and J lost 1 base, with 13 bases between them.